The rows below give T cell receptor beta chains drawn from one sample of a study of T-cell reconstitution after alpha-beta-depleted transplantation in children. One entry per CDR3 protein, called by TCRdb with MiXCR from the PCR reads. The table has a few hundred thousand distinct CDR3 sequences, around two fifths seen once; the top ten hold approximately 30%. Sequencing used PBMCs, obtained before TCRalphabeta/CD19-depleted stem cell transplant. All receptors come from a girl aged 2 to 9 with aplastic anemia, due to receive a stem cell transplant. CDR3s include the opening cysteine and the closing phenylalanine or tryptophan. Each record gives: J gene, V gene, CDR3 protein.

J: TRBJ2-7
V: TRBV6-1
CDR3: CASSRQGAVYEQYF

J: TRBJ2-5
V: TRBV3-1
CDR3: CASTQSRETQYF

J: TRBJ2-2
V: TRBV12-3/TRBV12-4
CDR3: CASTLLGVNAGELFF

J: TRBJ2-1
V: TRBV20-1
CDR3: CSARDFQSYNEQFF

J: TRBJ1-5
V: TRBV20-1
CDR3: CSAREGRGGNQPQHF

J: TRBJ2-1
V: TRBV7-9
CDR3: CASSAGTSGNNEQFF

J: TRBJ1-5
V: TRBV29-1
CDR3: CSVDDGRNQPQHF

J: TRBJ2-7
V: TRBV7-2
CDR3: CASSLARREQYF

J: TRBJ1-1
V: TRBV29-1
CDR3: CSVSGQGTEAFF

J: TRBJ2-3
V: TRBV24-1
CDR3: CATSDFAARETDTQYF

J: TRBJ1-1
V: TRBV6-1
CDR3: CASSEARRVSAFF

J: TRBJ2-7
V: TRBV3-1
CDR3: CASSQDRSREQYF

J: TRBJ2-3
V: TRBV24-1
CDR3: CATSLDSASTDTQYF

J: TRBJ2-1
V: TRBV7-7
CDR3: CASSTSPLAGGLGEQFF

J: TRBJ2-1
V: TRBV20-1
CDR3: CSARDGGTGGGNEQFF

J: TRBJ1-6
V: TRBV5-1
CDR3: CASSLNRENSPLHF

J: TRBJ1-5
V: TRBV2
CDR3: CASRGQGNQPQHF

J: TRBJ1-6
V: TRBV20-1
CDR3: CSARVQGSSPLHF

J: TRBJ2-2
V: TRBV7-9
CDR3: CASSSLLDTGELFF

J: TRBJ1-3
V: TRBV29-1
CDR3: CSARQGESGNTIYF

J: TRBJ1-2
V: TRBV28
CDR3: CASGGGRGFGYTF

J: TRBJ2-2
V: TRBV20-1
CDR3: CSAERQGGGELFF

J: TRBJ1-5
V: TRBV6-2/TRBV6-3
CDR3: CASSYSGFGQGAISNQPQHF

J: TRBJ2-2
V: TRBV7-3
CDR3: CASSWQGTAGELFF

J: TRBJ2-3
V: TRBV3-1
CDR3: CASSLSGRRTDTQYF

J: TRBJ2-7
V: TRBV20-1
CDR3: CSAPTGALSYEQYF

J: TRBJ2-7
V: TRBV2
CDR3: CASSRQVSYEQYF

J: TRBJ2-5
V: TRBV5-1
CDR3: CASSRTSGRAKETQYF

J: TRBJ1-5
V: TRBV4-1
CDR3: CASSQEAAALNQPQHF

J: TRBJ2-4
V: TRBV15
CDR3: CATLAWPGNIQYF

J: TRBJ2-6
V: TRBV5-3
CDR3: CARSSPLSGANVLTF

J: TRBJ2-3
V: TRBV28
CDR3: CASSLKGHNSDTQYF

J: TRBJ2-1
V: TRBV29-1
CDR3: CSVLLAGSRNEQFF

J: TRBJ1-1
V: TRBV20-1
CDR3: CSAKGHTEAFF

J: TRBJ2-3
V: TRBV5-1
CDR3: CASSLDGSADTQYF

J: TRBJ2-2
V: TRBV5-1
CDR3: CASSFRRDTGELFF

J: TRBJ2-1
V: TRBV7-9
CDR3: CASSLYQGRSYNEQFF

J: TRBJ2-3
V: TRBV5-1
CDR3: CASSADRTGSTDTQYF

J: TRBJ1-5
V: TRBV18
CDR3: CASSPVWGPNSNQPQHF

J: TRBJ2-7
V: TRBV7-6
CDR3: CASSLYRGGHEQYF

J: TRBJ1-4
V: TRBV7-9
CDR3: CASSLDGQAINEKLFF